This entry lists 20 T cell receptor beta chains sequenced from one sample in a study of blood T cell repertoires in COVID-19. Here immunoSEQ multiplex PCR was the method, and the copy in TCRdb shows in-frame clones only, minus some. In the table there are about 270,000 clones, about nine tenths of which are singletons. The specimen was peripheral blood. Every receptor here comes from a woman younger than 45 with COVID-19, enrolled during active disease.

The chain employs TRBV5-8 and TRBJ2-7; TRBD1 is a possible D gene (5 bases). The length of the CDR3 is 13 residues. V lost 4 bases and J lost 3, with 11 bases in between. Germline loops: CDR1 SGHTS, CDR2 YDEGEE. In nucleotides, the CDR3 is TGTGCCAGCAGCCCGGACACCATCTACGAGCAGTACTTC. Translated, it gives CASSPDTIYEQYF.

V gene TRBV5-4 combines with J gene TRBJ1-1, with D possibly matching TRBD1 (5 bases). The length of the CDR3 is 15 residues. V dropped 4 bases and J dropped 6 bases, with 19 bases sitting between them. CDR1 and CDR2 (germline): SGHNT, YYREEE (reference sequence). The CDR3 protein is CASSQTGLGNSEAFF. The CDR3 DNA reads as TGTGCCAGCAGCCAGACGGGACTGGGAAACTCTGAAGCTTTCTTT.

The chain links TRBV9 to TRBJ2-7, with 9 positions matching TRBD1. The CDR3 contains 15 residues. Unmatched junction bases numbered 10, after V lost 4 bases and J lost 5 bases. CDR1 SGDLS and CDR2 YYNGEE come from the germline V gene. The CDR3 here is CASSSQTGGKNEQYF. The CDR3 region has the DNA TGTGCCAGCAGCTCTCAGACAGGGGGGAAGAACGAGCAGTACTTC.

In the case of this clone: This same CDR3 is encoded by further DNA sequences in the sample. This rearrangement joins TRBV20-1 to TRBJ2-5; 8 nucleotides agree with TRBD1. J lost 5 bases, V lost 5 bases, and 1 base had no gene match. CDR3 length: 11 residues. Germline values: CDR1 DFQATT, CDR2 SNEGSKA (reference sequence). CDR3 DNA sequence: TGCAGTGCTGACAGGGGTGAGACCCAGTACTTC. It translates to CSADRGETQYF.

This clone showed up just a few times. This rearrangement joins TRBV6-6 to TRBJ1-1, with D hard to call. This CDR3 has 13 amino acids. Trimming cost V 5 bases and J 2 bases, with 9 bases left between them. Germline assignment: CDR1 MNHNY and CDR2 SVGAGI (reference sequence). DNA for the CDR3: TGTGCCAGCAGTCTCCGGGAAAACACTGAAGCTTTCTTT. Its translation: CASSLRENTEAFF.

This rearrangement joins TRBV18 to TRBJ1-5; D ambiguous. The CDR3 has 14 residues. Germline assignment: CDR1 KGHSH and CDR2 LQKENI. Deletions cut 2 bases from V and 0 bases from J, with 5 bases between. For the CDR3, the DNA is TGTGCCAGCTCACCAACTTTTAGCAATCAGCCCCAGCATTTT. Encoded protein: CASSPTFSNQPQHF.

The chain carries TRBV28 and TRBJ2-7, with TRBD1 identical over 7 bases. In germline, CDR1 is MDHEN, CDR2 SYDVKM. With 2 bases clipped from V and 3 bases from J, the junction kept 4 bases outside the gene matches. CDR3 length: 14 residues. The CDR3 protein is CASSLGTALYEQYF. The CDR3 DNA sequence: TGTGCCAGCAGTTTAGGGACAGCCCTCTACGAGCAGTACTTC.

This chain connects TRBV7-9 to TRBJ2-1; weak D call: TRBD2 (6 bases). The CDR3 is made up of 16 amino acids. Germline CDR1 reads SEHNR; CDR2 reads FQNEAQ (reference sequence). The V end lost 5 bases, the J end lost 9 bases, and 23 bases lay between the germline ends. The CDR3 sequence is CASSPVRGLSGGEQFF. In DNA, the CDR3 is TGTGCCAGCAGCCCCGTCCGGGGACTCAGTGGGGGTGAGCAGTTCTTC.

The table lists this clone with a few counts. The chain has TRBV19 and TRBJ1-2; D perhaps matches TRBD1 (5 bases). This CDR3 is 13 amino acids long. The germline V gene encodes CDR1 LNHDA and CDR2 SQIVND (reference sequence). Trimming stripped 3 bases from V and 6 bases from J, with 11 bases between. The CDR3 reads CASSMRQGNGYTF. The CDR3 region has the DNA TGTGCCAGTAGTATGAGGCAGGGAAATGGCTACACCTTC.

The chain combines TRBV27 with TRBJ2-3; 8 bases line up with TRBD2. Germline trimming cut 4 bases from V and 6 bases from J; bases unmatched to any gene: 9. The CDR3 contains 15 residues. Germline V gives CDR1 MNHEY, CDR2 SMNVEV (reference sequence). DNA of the CDR3: TGTGCCAGCAGTTATTTGACTAGCGTTGGGGATACGCAGTATTTT. Translated: CASSYLTSVGDTQYF.

This clone has only a few counts. This chain connects TRBV4-2 to TRBJ2-7; the D gene is possibly TRBD2 (5 bases). From germline, CDR1 is LGHNA and CDR2 YNFKEQ. The CDR3 is 16 amino acids. V lost 2 bases and J lost 1, with 15 bases in between. The CDR3 bases are TGTGCCAGCAGCCAACCCGAGGGCTTCGGTTCCTACGAGCAGTACTTC. Amino acids: CASSQPEGFGSYEQYF.

The chain couples TRBV5-1 to TRBJ2-1, with 12 nucleotides matching TRBD2. V shed 1 base and J 8 bases; nucleotides not matched to a gene: 16. Germline loops: CDR1 SGHRS, CDR2 YFSETQ. The CDR3 sequence is 19 residues long. CDR3 DNA sequence: TGCGCCAGCAGCTTGAACAACCCAGGCCTAGCGGGGGGGTCCCATGAGCAGTTCTTC. This translates into CASSLNNPGLAGGSHEQFF.

The chain recombines TRBV2 with TRBJ1-5, with D perhaps matching TRBD1 (5 bases). Germline CDR1 reads SNHLY; CDR2 reads FYNNEI. Trimming took 4 bases from V and 4 from J, leaving 14 bases between them. The CDR3 length is 15 residues. Here the CDR3 reads CASSGSLGGNQPQHF. CDR3 DNA sequence: TGTGCCAGCAGTGGGTCTTTGGGGGGGAATCAGCCCCAGCATTTT.

The chain is built from TRBV15 and TRBJ1-5; D is possibly TRBD1 (6 bases). The CDR3 totals 15 residues. Per germline, CDR1 LNHNV and CDR2 YYDKDF (reference sequence). Trimming stripped 1 base from V and 7 bases from J, with 14 bases between. CDR3 sequence reads: CATSRARGGGQPQHF. The CDR3 bases are TGTGCCACCAGCAGAGCAAGGGGGGGAGGACAGCCCCAGCATTTT.

V usage is TRBV18 and J usage is TRBJ1-4; possibly TRBD1 for D (6 bases). Trimming shortened V by 6 bases and J by 4 bases, and 12 bases separated the two germline ends. The germline V gene encodes CDR1 KGHSH and CDR2 LQKENI. The CDR3 contains 14 residues. The CDR3 region is CASSPQGSNEKLFF. The CDR3 coding sequence is TGTGCCAGCTCGCCGCAGGGGAGTAATGAAAAACTGTTTTTT. Based on the CDR3 plus reference TRBV18 and TRBJ1-4, the full variable domain is NAGVMQNPRHLVRRRGQEARLRCSPMKGHSHVYWYRQLPEEGLKFMVYLQKENIIDESGMPKERFSAEFPKEGPSILRIQQVVRGDSAAYFCASSPQGSNEKLFFGSGTQLSVL.

The V and J genes are TRBV19 and TRBJ2-1; possibly TRBD1 for D (5 bases). The CDR3 contains 15 residues. V was cut by 7 bases and J by 7 bases, with 20 bases left in between. Looked up from germline, CDR1 is LNHDA and CDR2 is SQIVND (reference sequence). The CDR3 coding sequence is TGTGCCAGTAATATTCAGGGTGAGGCGTATAATGAGCAGTTCTTC. Encoded protein: CASNIQGEAYNEQFF.

This CDR3 is CASSGLGDVEYF. As DNA, the CDR3 is TGTGCCAGCAGTGGACTAGGGGACGTGGAGTACTTC. The V call is TRBV6-6, the J call TRBJ2-7, with 7 nucleotides matching TRBD2. The CDR3 sequence is 12 residues long. J lost 11 bases, V lost 5 bases, and 9 bases had no gene match. Germline V gives CDR1 MNHNY, CDR2 SVGAGI (reference sequence).

This sequence joins TRBV19 and TRBJ1-1, with D unresolved. The germline V and J ends were trimmed by 9 bases and 5 bases, with 13 bases remaining between them. There are 12 residues in the CDR3. Looked up from germline, CDR1 is LNHDA and CDR2 is SQIVND (reference sequence). Here the CDR3 reads CASRPGKTEAFF. The CDR3 DNA sequence: TGTGCCAGCCGACCGGGGAAGACTGAAGCTTTCTTT.

The V gene is TRBV18, the J gene TRBJ1-4; 7 bases are a match to TRBD1. The CDR3 consists of 15 residues. The V and J ends lost 6 bases and 1 base, in that order; junction bases with no gene match: 5. From germline, CDR1 is KGHSH and CDR2 LQKENI. As DNA, the CDR3 is TGTGCCAGCTCTCCCAACAGGGGAACTAATGAAAAACTGTTTTTT. It is translated as CASSPNRGTNEKLFF. Full variable domain (rest looked up from reference TRBV18 and TRBJ1-4): NAGVMQNPRHLVRRRGQEARLRCSPMKGHSHVYWYRQLPEEGLKFMVYLQKENIIDESGMPKERFSAEFPKEGPSILRIQQVVRGDSAAYFCASSPNRGTNEKLFFGSGTQLSVL.

V gene TRBV4-1 combines with J gene TRBJ2-1, with D perhaps matching TRBD2 (5 bases). The germline gives CDR1 MGHRA, CDR2 YSYEKL. This CDR3 spans 12 amino acids. Trimming removed 5 bases at V and 6 bases at J, with 8 bases between. CDR3 residues: CASSLLGNEQFF. CDR3 DNA: TGCGCCAGCAGCTTACTAGGCAATGAGCAGTTCTTC.